The following is a TCR beta chain sequence with its context. The source of the sample is a study of shared clonotypes between healthy human individuals. Profiled with immunoSEQ multiplex PCR; TCRdb holds only in-frame clones, not every one. The data show approximately 2,300,000 clones, 80% to 95% seen once. The sequenced sample was naive CD4+ T cells from PBMCs. The sample's subset: CD45RA+ positively selected. This sequence originates from a man between 18 and 35 years old in good health. Some clones in this sample may be carry-over from other donors' samples.

This CDR3 is CASSVNPQPYEQYF. The CDR3 region has the DNA TGTGCCAGCAGCGTCAACCCGCAGCCGTACGAGCAGTACTTC. The V and J genes are TRBV9 and TRBJ2-7; no clear D gene. This CDR3 contains 14 residues. The V and J ends lost 2 bases and 4 bases respectively, with 13 bases between them. Germline assignment: CDR1 SGDLS and CDR2 YYNGEE.